These 18 T cell receptor beta chains were sequenced from one sample in a study of cytomegalovirus exposure and HLA in healthy donors. Amplification used 60 Vbeta primers and 13 Jbeta primers. TCRdb's copy holds only in-frame clones and misses some; the assay was immunoSEQ multiplex PCR. The sample contains some 170,000 clones, roughly 77% of which appear only once. Sequenced: PBMCs. These receptors were obtained from a man aged 18 to 30 in good health and CMV-seropositive.

This CDR3 reads CASSPSTGREDTGELFF. The CDR3 bases are TGCGCCAGCTCTCCCTCGACAGGGAGAGAGGACACCGGGGAGCTGTTTTTT. This chain uses TRBV5-1 with TRBJ2-2; 7 positions match TRBD1. The CDR3 length is 17 residues. After removal of 7 bases from V and 3 bases from J, the junction contained 15 bases not matched to a gene. The germline gives CDR1 SGHRS, CDR2 YFSETQ.

The table lists this clone with a few counts. The V gene is TRBV11-3, the J gene TRBJ1-4; TRBD1 matches 7 bases. The CDR3 consists of 17 residues. Trimming at V came to 5 bases and at J to 0 bases, leaving 9 bases not matched to a gene. From germline, CDR1 is SGHNT and CDR2 YENEEA. The CDR3 DNA reads TGTGCCAGCAGCCCAACTCCCGGGACAGCAACTAATGAAAAACTGTTTTTT. It encodes CASSPTPGTATNEKLFF.

The chain employs TRBV25-1 and TRBJ1-1; TRBD1 aligns across 7 bases. Germline V lookup: CDR1 MGHDK, CDR2 SYGVNS. Trimming took 6 bases from V and 11 from J; bases not matched to a gene: 12. The CDR3 length is 13 residues. The CDR3 nucleotides are TGTGCCAGCAGCCCACCCGACAGGGTTCGGGCTTTCTTT. Its protein product is CASSPPDRVRAFF. Full variable domain (remainder filled in from reference TRBV25-1 and TRBJ1-1): EADIYQTPRYLVIGTGKKITLECSQTMGHDKMYWYQQDPGMELHLIHYSYGVNSTEKGDLSSESTVSRIRTEHFPLTLESARPSHTSQYLCASSPPDRVRAFFGQGTRLTVV.

This clone showed up just a few times. The chain links TRBV28 to TRBJ2-5; TRBD1 matches at 7 bases. The V and J ends lost 8 bases and 7 bases, in that order; junction bases with no gene match: 10. The CDR3 runs to 13 residues. CDR1 MDHEN and CDR2 SYDVKM come from the germline V gene. DNA of the CDR3: TGTGCCAGCGAGGGGGCAGGGAAAGGGACCCAGTACTTC. The encoded protein is CASEGAGKGTQYF.

The chain combines TRBV7-2 with TRBJ1-2; TRBD1 aligns across 7 bases. With 1 base clipped from V and 3 bases from J, the junction kept 2 bases outside the gene matches. Germline CDR1 SGHTA, CDR2 FQGNSA. The CDR3 consists of 14 residues. CDR3 sequence (DNA): TGTGCCAGCAGCTTAGGGCAGGGGGACTATGGCTACACCTTC. Protein product: CASSLGQGDYGYTF. Complete variable domain (other parts from reference TRBV7-2 and TRBJ1-2): GAGVSQSPSNKVTEKGKDVELRCDPISGHTALYWYRQSLGQGLEFLIYFQGNSAPDKSGLPSDRFSAERTGGSVSTLTIQRTQQEDSAVYLCASSLGQGDYGYTFGSGTRLTVV.

The V call is TRBV28, the J call TRBJ2-2; 9 nucleotides align to TRBD2. Germline-derived CDR1 and CDR2 are MDHEN and SYDVKM. V shed 3 bases and J 4 bases; nucleotides not matched to a gene: 6. CDR3 length: 16 amino acids. The CDR3 nucleotides read TGTGCCAGCAGTTTCGTTACAGCGGGGGGCACCGGGGAGCTGTTTTTT. Amino acids: CASSFVTAGGTGELFF.

This clone was seen a few times. The chain joins TRBV19 to TRBJ2-6, with 11 bases aligning to TRBD2. The CDR3 runs 21 residues. J gave up 0 bases and V 11 bases, and 21 bases lay outside the gene matches. Germline values: CDR1 LNHDA, CDR2 SQIVND (reference sequence). The CDR3 loop reads CASLRVGLAGGVSSGANVLTF. As DNA, the CDR3 is TGTGCCTCCCTAAGGGTCGGGTTAGCGGGGGGGGTGAGCTCTGGGGCCAACGTCCTGACTTTC.

This clone has only a few counts. The same CDR3 can be traced to other DNA sequences in this sample. This chain links TRBV6-1 with TRBJ1-2; 12 bases align to TRBD1. The CDR3 covers 13 residues. V shed 6 bases and J 6 bases; nucleotides not matched to a gene: 2. From germline, CDR1 is MNHNS and CDR2 SASEGT. CDR3 sequence (DNA): TGTGCCAGCAGGGGGACAGGGGGCGATGGCTACACCTTC. This translates into CASRGTGGDGYTF.

This clone appeared a few times. The chain links TRBV7-9 to TRBJ1-3; D is unresolved. The CDR3 has 12 residues. V lost 4 bases to trimming and J lost 13 bases, with 14 bases between them. The germline CDR1 and CDR2 sequences are SEHNR and FQNEAQ (reference sequence). CDR3 residues: CASSSQGGIIYF. CDR3 nucleotide sequence: TGTGCCAGCAGCTCCCAAGGCGGAATTATATATTTT. Using reference TRBV7-9 and TRBJ1-3 for the parts outside the CDR3, the full variable domain is DTGVSQNPRHKITKRGQNVTFRCDPISEHNRLYWYRQTLGQGPEFLTYFQNEAQLEKSRLLSDRFSAERPKGSFSTLEIQRTEQGDSAMYLCASSSQGGIIYFGEGSWLTVV.

CDR3 region: CASSWTGPRESPLHF. The CDR3 bases are TGTGCCAGCAGCTGGACAGGTCCGCGAGAGTCACCCCTCCACTTT. This chain connects TRBV7-2 to TRBJ1-6, with 7 nucleotides matching TRBD1. The ends lost 4 bases at V and 10 bases at J; junction bases unmatched: 10. Germline V lookup: CDR1 SGHTA, CDR2 FQGNSA. There are 15 residues in the CDR3.

The chain employs TRBV30 and TRBJ2-3; 10 bases fit TRBD2. Trimming took 4 bases from V and 5 from J; bases not matched to a gene: 3. There are 13 residues in the CDR3. Germline CDR1 is GTSNPN and CDR2 is SVGIG (reference sequence). CDR3 residues: CAWKSGGGDTQYF. In DNA, the CDR3 is TGTGCCTGGAAAAGCGGGGGGGGAGATACGCAGTATTTT.

The rearrangement uses TRBV5-1 and TRBJ2-5; 9 nucleotides match TRBD1. Looked up from germline, CDR1 is SGHRS and CDR2 is YFSETQ. The CDR3 length is 14 residues. Trimming cost V 4 bases and J 4 bases; bases outside gene matches: 5. CDR3 sequence reads: CASSPGQGRETQYF. CDR3 coding DNA: TGCGCCAGCAGCCCGGGACAGGGACGAGAGACCCAGTACTTC.

This clone turned up a few times. This chain links TRBV2 with TRBJ1-4, with 8 positions matching TRBD1. V shed 5 bases, J shed 7 bases, and the junction held 9 bases outside the gene matches. Germline V gene sequence: CDR1 SNHLY, CDR2 FYNNEI. This CDR3 has 15 amino acids. CDR3 coding DNA: TGTGCCAGCAGTTCCCTTCCAGGGGGCGGTGAAAAACTGTTTTTT. This codes for CASSSLPGGGEKLFF.

The chain links TRBV6-1 to TRBJ2-7, with 9 bases matching TRBD1. CDR1 is MNHNS and CDR2 is SASEGT in the germline V gene. The ends lost 7 bases at V and 1 base at J; junction bases unmatched: 5. The CDR3 is made up of 14 amino acids. The CDR3 sequence: CASKKGTGSYEQYV. The CDR3 DNA reads TGTGCCAGCAAGAAGGGGACAGGGTCCTACGAGCAGTACGTC.

This clone has only one observation. Additional DNA sequences in this sample encode the identical CDR3. V is TRBV30 and J is TRBJ2-7; 8 positions agree with TRBD1. The trim removed 2 bases at V and 6 bases at J, leaving 0 bases unmatched. The CDR3 spans 11 residues. CDR1 is GTSNPN, CDR2 SVGIG, per germline (reference sequence). This CDR3 reads CAWSTGGEQYV. The CDR3, as DNA: TGTGCCTGGAGTACAGGGGGCGAGCAGTACGTC.

The V call is TRBV28, the J call TRBJ1-1; 7 positions agree with TRBD1. The CDR3 totals 13 residues. Germline V CDR1 and CDR2: MDHEN, SYDVKM. Trimming at V came to 5 bases and at J to 12 bases, leaving 12 bases not matched to a gene. The CDR3 loop is CASSLGQDGRPFF. The DNA of the CDR3 is TGTGCCAGCAGTCTTGGACAGGATGGGAGGCCTTTCTTT.

The chain couples TRBV6-5 to TRBJ2-3; 12 bases align to TRBD2. After removal of 6 bases from V and 2 bases from J, the junction contained 3 bases not matched to a gene. CDR3 length equals 15 residues. Germline lookup yields CDR1 MNHEY and CDR2 SVGAGI. CDR3 sequence reads: CASRRTSGATDTQYF. CDR3 sequence (DNA): TGTGCCAGCAGAAGGACTAGCGGGGCCACAGATACGCAGTATTTT.

This chain joins TRBV5-4 and TRBJ2-2; 13 nucleotides align to TRBD2. The CDR3 has 14 amino acids. CDR1 is SGHNT, CDR2 YYREEE, per germline (reference sequence). Losses at the gene ends were 5 bases for V and 6 bases for J; bases not matched to a gene: 1. The CDR3 here is CASRLAGGPGELFF. The CDR3 DNA sequence: TGTGCCAGCAGACTAGCGGGGGGGCCCGGGGAGCTGTTTTTT.